Shown below are 17 T cell receptor beta chains from a single sample sequenced in a study of blood T cell repertoires in COVID-19. Sequencing was performed with immunoSEQ multiplex PCR; in TCRdb, only in-frame clones are kept and a portion is missing. The sample includes about 180,000 clones, more than 80% of them seen just once. The sample was PBMCs or T cells enriched from blood (not recorded which). These receptors all come from a man aged 35 to 55 who had recovered from COVID-19.

The V and J genes are TRBV10-2 and TRBJ1-1, with TRBD1 identical over 7 bases. After removal of 8 bases from V and 1 base from J, the junction contained 10 bases not matched to a gene. Germline V gene data show CDR1 as WSHSY and CDR2 as SAAADI. The CDR3 consists of 15 residues. CDR3: CASAPLGTENTEAFF. In DNA, the CDR3 is TGCGCCAGCGCACCATTAGGGACAGAGAACACTGAAGCTTTCTTT.

The J gene is TRBJ1-1, the V gene TRBV21-1. TRBV21-1 is flagged as a pseudogene. This CDR3 region has 14 residues. Here the CDR3 DNA reads TGTGCCAGCAAAATTATTGGGGAGGGCACTGAAGCTTTCTTT. Residues: CASKIIGEGTEAFF.

CDR3 amino acids: CASAGQGAGYEQYF. In nucleotides, the CDR3 is TGTGCTAGTGCCGGACAGGGGGCGGGATACGAGCAGTACTTC. The J gene is TRBJ2-7, the V gene TRBV12-5, with 11 bases lining up with TRBD1. Germline V gene sequence: CDR1 LGHNT, CDR2 FRNRAP. V lost 7 bases, J lost 4 bases, and 6 bases stayed unmatched. This CDR3 region has 14 residues.

This sequence joins TRBV9 and TRBJ2-7; TRBD1 matches 11 bases. The CDR3 covers 15 residues. In germline, CDR1 is SGDLS, CDR2 YYNGEE. Germline trimming cut 4 bases from V and 2 bases from J; bases unmatched to any gene: 5. CDR3 region: CASSPRTGGPYEQYF. The DNA of the CDR3 is TGTGCCAGCAGCCCCCGGACAGGGGGCCCCTACGAGCAGTACTTC.

V is TRBV7-8 and J is TRBJ2-3, with unresolved D. CDR3 length: 12 residues. V lost 5 bases to trimming and J lost 4 bases, with 7 bases between them. In germline, CDR1 is SGHVS, CDR2 FQNEAQ. The CDR3, as DNA: TGTGCCAGCAGCCCAAACTCAGATACGCAGTATTTT. Its protein product is CASSPNSDTQYF.

V gene TRBV19 combines with J gene TRBJ2-1; 9 positions match TRBD2. The length of the CDR3 is 16 residues. In germline, CDR1 is LNHDA, CDR2 SQIVND (reference sequence). Unmatched junction bases numbered 7, after V lost 5 bases and J lost 2 bases. DNA for the CDR3: TGTGCCAGTAGTCTTTTTGCTAGCGGGACCTACAATGAGCAGTTCTTC. It specifies CASSLFASGTYNEQFF.

The rearrangement uses TRBV27 and TRBJ1-2, with D unresolved. Germline V gene sequence: CDR1 MNHEY, CDR2 SMNVEV (reference sequence). The ends were cut back, 3 bases at V and 5 bases at J, with 16 bases in the middle. The CDR3 consists of 15 residues. The CDR3 DNA sequence: TGTGCCAGCAGTTTCAGGACTCCAGCTCCTTATGGCTACACCTTC. It codes for CASSFRTPAPYGYTF.

V gene TRBV6-5 combines with J gene TRBJ1-1; TRBD1 matches 9 bases. Germline assignment: CDR1 MNHEY and CDR2 SVGAGI. The CDR3 sequence is 16 residues long. V was clipped by 0 bases and J by 0 bases; unmatched bases: 2. CDR3 region: CASSYSGQGMNTEAFF. CDR3 bases: TGTGCCAGCAGTTACTCGGGACAGGGAATGAACACTGAAGCTTTCTTT.

This chain joins TRBV3-1 (or the pseudogene TRBV3-2) and TRBJ1-1; D not resolved. CDR3 length: 15 residues. Germline CDR1 reads LGHDT; CDR2 reads YNNKEL (reference sequence). The ends were cut back, 4 bases at V and 0 bases at J, with 12 bases in the middle. DNA of the CDR3: TGTGCCAGCAGCCCGGGGTTGGGGATGAACACTGAAGCTTTCTTT. Translating gives CASSPGLGMNTEAFF.

The CDR3 loop is CASAVGGFDQPQHF. Written as DNA, the CDR3 is TGTGCCAGCGCCGTGGGGGGGTTTGATCAGCCCCAGCATTTT. V gene TRBV2 combines with J gene TRBJ1-5, with D possibly being TRBD1 (5 bases). CDR3 length: 14 amino acids. From germline, CDR1 is SNHLY and CDR2 FYNNEI. Trimming took 8 bases from V and 5 from J, leaving 16 bases between them. Full variable domain (rest looked up from reference TRBV2 and TRBJ1-5): EPEVTQTPSHQVTQMGQEVILRCVPISNHLYFYWYRQILGQKVEFLVSFYNNEISEKSEIFDDQFSVERPDGSNFTLKIRSTKLEDSAMYFCASAVGGFDQPQHFGDGTRLSIL.

With regard to this clone: One junction end disagrees with the germline gene, perhaps due to a read error. The V call is TRBV19, the J call TRBJ1-1, with D unclear. Germline V gives CDR1 LNHDA, CDR2 SQIVND (reference sequence). The CDR3 length is 13 residues. CDR3 nucleotide sequence: TGTGCCAGTAGTCACGGGCGGGCGACGGAAGCTTTGTTT. It is translated as CASSHGRATEALF.

The chain uses TRBV2 and TRBJ1-3, with 10 positions matching TRBD1. The CDR3 spans 13 residues. V lost 9 bases to trimming and J lost 6 bases; unmatched junction nucleotides: 5. Germline lookup yields CDR1 SNHLY and CDR2 FYNNEI. The CDR3 here is CASSGTGENTIYF. The CDR3 DNA reads TGTGCCAGTTCCGGGACAGGGGAAAACACCATATATTTT.

This clone has only one observation. The chain links TRBV6-5 to TRBJ1-5; 7 nucleotides match TRBD1. The V segment lost 6 bases and the J segment 2 bases; nucleotides outside the gene matches: 7. The V gene's germline CDR1 is MNHEY and CDR2 SVGAGI. The CDR3 loop spans 15 amino acids. The chain's CDR3 is CASRASGGRNQPQHF. CDR3 DNA: TGTGCCAGCAGGGCCTCAGGGGGACGCAATCAGCCCCAGCATTTT.

The chain links TRBV7-2 to TRBJ2-2; D may be TRBD2 (5 bases). Per germline, CDR1 SGHTA and CDR2 FQGNSA. Trimming left V 2 bases short and J 6 bases short, with 10 bases between. The CDR3 runs 14 residues. The DNA of the CDR3 is TGTGCCAGCAGCTTATGGGAGACCGCCGGGGAGCTGTTTTTT. Its translation: CASSLWETAGELFF.

V gene TRBV12-3 or TRBV12-4 combines with J gene TRBJ1-5; D is unclear. This CDR3 is built from 11 residues. Trimming removed 3 bases from V and 15 bases from J, with 12 bases in between. CDR3 in DNA: TGTGCCAGCAGTTTCGGAGGCCACAGGCATTTT. It is translated as CASSFGGHRHF.

The chain couples TRBV4-2 to TRBJ1-2, with TRBD1 matching over 7 bases. The germline CDR1 and CDR2 sequences are LGHNA and YNFKEQ. CDR3 length equals 18 residues. V shed 3 bases, J shed 3 bases, and the junction held 16 bases outside the gene matches. The CDR3 is CASSHPRYRGPRDYGYTF. Here the CDR3 DNA reads TGTGCCAGCAGCCACCCCCGTTACAGGGGCCCCCGGGACTATGGCTACACCTTC.

The rearrangement links TRBV10-3 to TRBJ1-5; possibly TRBD1 for D (6 bases). The CDR3 extends over 16 amino acids. V was cut by 2 bases and J by 0 bases, with 11 bases left in between. CDR1 and CDR2 from the germline V gene are ENHRY and SYGVKD. Here the CDR3 reads CAISEGRGYSNQPQHF. DNA of the CDR3: TGTGCCATCAGTGAGGGCAGGGGATATAGCAATCAGCCCCAGCATTTT.